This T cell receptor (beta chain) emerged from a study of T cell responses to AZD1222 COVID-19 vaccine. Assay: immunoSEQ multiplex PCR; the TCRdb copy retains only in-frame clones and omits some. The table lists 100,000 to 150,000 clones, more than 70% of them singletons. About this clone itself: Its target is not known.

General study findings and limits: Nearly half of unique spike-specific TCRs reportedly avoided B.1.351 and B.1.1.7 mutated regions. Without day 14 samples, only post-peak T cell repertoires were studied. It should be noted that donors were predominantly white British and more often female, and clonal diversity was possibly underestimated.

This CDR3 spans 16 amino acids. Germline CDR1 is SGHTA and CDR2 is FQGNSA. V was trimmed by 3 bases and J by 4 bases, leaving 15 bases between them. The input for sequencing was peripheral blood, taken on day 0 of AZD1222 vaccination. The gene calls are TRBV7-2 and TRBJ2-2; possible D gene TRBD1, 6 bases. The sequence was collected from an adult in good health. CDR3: CASSFHYRERTGELFF. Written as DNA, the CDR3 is TGTGCCAGCAGCTTTCATTACAGGGAACGCACCGGGGAGCTGTTTTTT.